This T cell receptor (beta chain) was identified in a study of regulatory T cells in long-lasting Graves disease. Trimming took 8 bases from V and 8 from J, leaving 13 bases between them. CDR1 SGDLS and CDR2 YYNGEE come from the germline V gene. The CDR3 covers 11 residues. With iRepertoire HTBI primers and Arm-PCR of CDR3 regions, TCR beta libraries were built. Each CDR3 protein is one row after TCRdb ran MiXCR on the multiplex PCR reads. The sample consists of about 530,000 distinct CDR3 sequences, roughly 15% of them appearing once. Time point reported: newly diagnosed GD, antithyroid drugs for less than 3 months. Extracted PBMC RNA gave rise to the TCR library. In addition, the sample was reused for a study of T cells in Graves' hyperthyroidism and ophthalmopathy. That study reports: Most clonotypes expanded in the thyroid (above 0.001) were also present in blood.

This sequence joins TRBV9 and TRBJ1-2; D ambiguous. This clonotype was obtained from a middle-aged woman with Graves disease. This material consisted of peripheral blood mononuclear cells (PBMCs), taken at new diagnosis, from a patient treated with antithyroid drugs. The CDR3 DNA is TGTGCCAGAGGTTTTAAAGGCGGCTACACCTTC. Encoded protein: CARGFKGGYTF.